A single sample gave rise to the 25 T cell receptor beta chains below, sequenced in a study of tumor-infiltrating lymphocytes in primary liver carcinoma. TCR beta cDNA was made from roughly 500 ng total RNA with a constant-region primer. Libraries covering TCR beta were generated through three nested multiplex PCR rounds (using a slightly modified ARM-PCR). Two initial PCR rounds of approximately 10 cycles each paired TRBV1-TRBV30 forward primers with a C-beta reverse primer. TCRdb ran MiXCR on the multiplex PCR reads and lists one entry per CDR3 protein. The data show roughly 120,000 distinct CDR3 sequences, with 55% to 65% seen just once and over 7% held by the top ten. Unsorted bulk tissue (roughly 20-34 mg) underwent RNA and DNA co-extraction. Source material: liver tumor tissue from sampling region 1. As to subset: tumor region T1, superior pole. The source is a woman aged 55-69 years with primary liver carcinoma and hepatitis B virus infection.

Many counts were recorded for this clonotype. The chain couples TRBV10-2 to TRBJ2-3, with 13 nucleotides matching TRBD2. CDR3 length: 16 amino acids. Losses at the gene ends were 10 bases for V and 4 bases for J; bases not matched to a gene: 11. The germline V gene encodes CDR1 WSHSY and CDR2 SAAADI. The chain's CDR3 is CATERTSGRRADTQYF. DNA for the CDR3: TGCGCCACCGAGAGGACTAGCGGGAGAAGGGCAGATACGCAGTATTTT.

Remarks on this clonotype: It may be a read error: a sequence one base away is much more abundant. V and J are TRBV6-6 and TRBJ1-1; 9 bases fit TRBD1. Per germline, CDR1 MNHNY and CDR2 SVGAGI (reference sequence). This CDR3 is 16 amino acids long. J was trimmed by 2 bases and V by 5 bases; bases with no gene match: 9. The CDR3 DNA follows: TGTGCCAGCAGTCAAGGGGACAGGGCTGGCAACACTGAAGCTTTCTTT. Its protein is CASSQGDRAGNTEAFF.

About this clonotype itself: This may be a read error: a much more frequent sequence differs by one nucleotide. Here the CDR3 DNA reads TGTGCCAGCAGGCAGGGACAGGGGGGTCTTTGGCCCCAGCATTTT. It encodes CASRQGQGGLWPQHF. The V call is TRBV6-5, the J call TRBJ1-5, with 11 positions matching TRBD1. Germline loops: CDR1 MNHEY, CDR2 SVGAGI. CDR3 length: 15 residues. J gave up 9 bases and V 6 bases, and 10 bases lay outside the gene matches.

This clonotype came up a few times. CDR3 bases: TGCGCCAGCAGTGAGTCGAGGCTAGCGGGAGATGAGCAGTTCTTC. Translation: CASSESRLAGDEQFF. This rearrangement joins TRBV10-2 to TRBJ2-1; 10 bases are a match to TRBD2. The CDR3 totals 15 residues. After removal of 0 bases from V and 8 bases from J, the junction contained 4 bases not matched to a gene. Germline CDR1 reads WSHSY; CDR2 reads SAAADI.

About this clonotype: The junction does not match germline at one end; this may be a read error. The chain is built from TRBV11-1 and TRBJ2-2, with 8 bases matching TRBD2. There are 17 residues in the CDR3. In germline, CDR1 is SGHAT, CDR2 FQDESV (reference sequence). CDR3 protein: CANSFPAGGANTGELFF. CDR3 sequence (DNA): TGTGCCAACAGCTTCCCTGCGGGAGGCGCGAACACCGGGGAGCTGTTTTTT.

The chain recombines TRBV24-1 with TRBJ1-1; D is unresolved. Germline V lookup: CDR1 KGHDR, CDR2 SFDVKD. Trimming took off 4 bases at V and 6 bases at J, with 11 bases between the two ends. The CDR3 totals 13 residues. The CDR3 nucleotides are TGTGCCACCAGTGAGATGAACAAAGCTGAAGCTTTCTTT. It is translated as CATSEMNKAEAFF.

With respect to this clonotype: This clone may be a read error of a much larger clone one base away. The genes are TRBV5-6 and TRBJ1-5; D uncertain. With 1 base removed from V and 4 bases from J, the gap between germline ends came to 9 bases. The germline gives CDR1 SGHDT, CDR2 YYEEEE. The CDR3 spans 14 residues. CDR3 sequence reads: CASSLSLGNQPQHF. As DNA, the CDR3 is TGTGCCAGCAGCTTGTCCCTGGGGAATCAGCCCCAGCATTTT.

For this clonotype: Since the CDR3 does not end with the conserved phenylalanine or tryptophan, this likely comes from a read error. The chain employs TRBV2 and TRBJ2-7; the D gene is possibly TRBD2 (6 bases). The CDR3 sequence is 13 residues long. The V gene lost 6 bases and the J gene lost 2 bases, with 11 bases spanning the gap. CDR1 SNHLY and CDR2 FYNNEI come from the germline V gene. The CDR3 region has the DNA TGTGCCAGCAGCAACGGGGGAACCTACGAGCAGTACTTG. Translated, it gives CASSNGGTYEQYL.

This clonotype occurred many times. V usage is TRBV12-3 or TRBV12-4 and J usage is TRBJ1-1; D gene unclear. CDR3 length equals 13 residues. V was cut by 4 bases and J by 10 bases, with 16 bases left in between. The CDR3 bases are TGTGCCAGCAGTTCGGGTCCCCCGCTGCGAGCTTTCTTT. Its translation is CASSSGPPLRAFF.

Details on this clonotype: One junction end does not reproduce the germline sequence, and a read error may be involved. CDR3 loop: CASSSGLEVYNEQFF. Here the CDR3 DNA reads TGTGCCAGCAGCTCAGGACTAGAGGTCTACAATGAACAGTTCTTC. The chain carries TRBV11-2 and TRBJ2-1, with 7 bases aligning to TRBD2. The CDR3 covers 15 residues. From germline, CDR1 is SGHAT and CDR2 FQNNGV.

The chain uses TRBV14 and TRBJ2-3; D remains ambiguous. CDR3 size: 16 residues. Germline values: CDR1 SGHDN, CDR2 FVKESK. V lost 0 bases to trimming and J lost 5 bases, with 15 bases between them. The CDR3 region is CASSQDMGRMVDTQYF. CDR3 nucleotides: TGTGCCAGCAGCCAAGATATGGGCAGGATGGTAGATACGCAGTATTTT.

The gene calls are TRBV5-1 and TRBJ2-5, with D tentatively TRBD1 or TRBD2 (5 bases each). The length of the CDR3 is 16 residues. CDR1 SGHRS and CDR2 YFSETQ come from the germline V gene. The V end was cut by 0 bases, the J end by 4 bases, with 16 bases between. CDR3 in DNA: TGCGCCAGCAGCTTGGCAACGGGACCACTTCGAGAGACCCAGTACTTC. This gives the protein CASSLATGPLRETQYF.

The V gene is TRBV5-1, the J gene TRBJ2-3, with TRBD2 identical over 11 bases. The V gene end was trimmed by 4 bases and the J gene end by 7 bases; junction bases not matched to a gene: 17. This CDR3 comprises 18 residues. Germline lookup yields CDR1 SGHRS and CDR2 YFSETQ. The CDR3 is CASSGDRFSGRASNTQYF. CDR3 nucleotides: TGCGCCAGCAGCGGGGACAGGTTTAGCGGGAGGGCATCGAATACGCAGTATTTT.

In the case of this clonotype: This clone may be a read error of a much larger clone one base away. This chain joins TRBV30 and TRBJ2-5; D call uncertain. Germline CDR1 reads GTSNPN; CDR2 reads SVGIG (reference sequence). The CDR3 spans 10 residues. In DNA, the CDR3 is TGTGCCTGGAGTGTGGAGATCCAGTACTTC. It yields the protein CAWSVEIQYF.

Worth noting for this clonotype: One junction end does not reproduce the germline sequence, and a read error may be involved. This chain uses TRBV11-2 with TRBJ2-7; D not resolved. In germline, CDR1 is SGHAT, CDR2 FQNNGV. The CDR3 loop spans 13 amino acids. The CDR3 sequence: CACSSRTVSEQYF. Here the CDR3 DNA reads TGTGCCTGCAGCTCCCGTACAGTCTCCGAACAGTACTTC.

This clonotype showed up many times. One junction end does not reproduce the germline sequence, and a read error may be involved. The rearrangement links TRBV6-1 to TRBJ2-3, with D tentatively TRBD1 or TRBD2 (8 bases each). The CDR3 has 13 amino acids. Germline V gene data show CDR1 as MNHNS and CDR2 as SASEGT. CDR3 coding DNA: TGTGCCACCAGACAGGGGACTAGGCCCATCCAGAATTTT. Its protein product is CATRQGTRPIQNF.

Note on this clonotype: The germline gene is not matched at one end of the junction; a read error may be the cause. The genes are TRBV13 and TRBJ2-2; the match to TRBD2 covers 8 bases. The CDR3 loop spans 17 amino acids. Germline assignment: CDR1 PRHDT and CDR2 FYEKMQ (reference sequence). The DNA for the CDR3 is TGTGCCAGCAGCTTACCTCGGCTAGCGGGCGACACCAGGGAGCTGTTTTTT. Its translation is CASSLPRLAGDTRELFF.

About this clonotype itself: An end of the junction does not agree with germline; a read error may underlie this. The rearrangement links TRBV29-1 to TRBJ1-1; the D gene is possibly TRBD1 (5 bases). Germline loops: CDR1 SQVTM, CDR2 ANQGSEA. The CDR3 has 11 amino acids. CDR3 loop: CSTETAVEAFF. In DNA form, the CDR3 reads TGCAGCACGGAGACAGCAGTTGAAGCATTCTTT.

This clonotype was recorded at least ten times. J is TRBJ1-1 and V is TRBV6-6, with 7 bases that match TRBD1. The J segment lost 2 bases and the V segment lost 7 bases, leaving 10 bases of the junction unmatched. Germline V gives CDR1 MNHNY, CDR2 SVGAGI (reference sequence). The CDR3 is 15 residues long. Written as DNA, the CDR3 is TGTGCCAGCACCCCGAGACAGGGAGCAAACACTGAAGCTTTCTTT. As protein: CASTPRQGANTEAFF.

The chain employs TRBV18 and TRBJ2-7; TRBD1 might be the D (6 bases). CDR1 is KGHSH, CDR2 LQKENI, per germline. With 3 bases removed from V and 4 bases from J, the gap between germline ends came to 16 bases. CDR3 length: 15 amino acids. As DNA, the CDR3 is TGTGCCAGCTCACCGTCCAGGGGCGAAGGGTACGAGCAGTACTTC. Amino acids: CASSPSRGEGYEQYF.

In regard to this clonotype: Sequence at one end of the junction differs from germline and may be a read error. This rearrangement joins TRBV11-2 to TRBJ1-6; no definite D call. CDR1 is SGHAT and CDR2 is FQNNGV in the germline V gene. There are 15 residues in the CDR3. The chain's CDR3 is CTSSLGPWANSPLHF. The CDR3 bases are TGTACCAGCAGCTTAGGCCCGTGGGCCAATTCACCCCTCCACTTT.

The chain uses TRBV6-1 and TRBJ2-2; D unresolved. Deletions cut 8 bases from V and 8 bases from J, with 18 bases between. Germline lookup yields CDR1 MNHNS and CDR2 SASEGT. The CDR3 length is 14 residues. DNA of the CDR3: TGTGCCAGCTGCGAACTGTTCTTGAAGGGGGAGCTGTTTTTT. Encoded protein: CASCELFLKGELFF.

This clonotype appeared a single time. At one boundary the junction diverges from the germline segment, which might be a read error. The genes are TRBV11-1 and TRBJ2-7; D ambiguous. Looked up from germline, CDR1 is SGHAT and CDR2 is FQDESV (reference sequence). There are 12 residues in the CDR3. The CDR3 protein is CVSSQMGYEQYF. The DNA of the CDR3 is TGTGTCAGCAGCCAGATGGGATACGAGCAGTACTTC.

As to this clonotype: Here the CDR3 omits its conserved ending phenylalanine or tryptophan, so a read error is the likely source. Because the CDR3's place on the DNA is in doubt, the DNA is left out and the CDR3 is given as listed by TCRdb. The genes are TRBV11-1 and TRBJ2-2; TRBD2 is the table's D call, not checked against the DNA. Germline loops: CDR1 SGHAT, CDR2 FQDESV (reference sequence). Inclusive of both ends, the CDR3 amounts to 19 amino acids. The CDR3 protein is CASSLPGTSGSWGTGELVY.

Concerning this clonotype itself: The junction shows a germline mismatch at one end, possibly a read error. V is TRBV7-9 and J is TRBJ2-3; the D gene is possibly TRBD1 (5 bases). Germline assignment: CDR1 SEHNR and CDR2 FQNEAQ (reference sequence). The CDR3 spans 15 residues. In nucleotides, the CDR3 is TGTGCCAGCAGCATCCCATTAGGGGTCGATGATACGCATTATTTT. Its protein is CASSIPLGVDDTHYF.